Listed here are 30 T cell receptor beta chains from one sample, sequenced in a study of T cell responses to AZD1222 COVID-19 vaccine. TCRdb keeps only in-frame clones here, not all; method: immunoSEQ multiplex PCR. The sample holds 40,000 to 60,000 clones; 80% to 90% are singletons and the top ten take around 6.5%. Material: peripheral blood, obtained 28 days after the second AZD1222 dose. The receptor set was obtained from an adult who received the AZD1222 COVID-19 vaccine.

The chain uses TRBV7-3 and TRBJ2-3, with 7 bases that match TRBD1. V was clipped by 4 bases and J by 3 bases; unmatched bases: 7. Germline CDR1 is SGHTA and CDR2 is FQGTGA. This CDR3 comprises 15 residues. The CDR3 DNA reads TGTGCCAGCAGCTCCCGGACAGGTTGGACAGATACGCAGTATTTT. Its protein is CASSSRTGWTDTQYF.

The chain links TRBV29-1 to TRBJ1-1; 8 bases align to TRBD1. This CDR3 has 14 amino acids. The junction had 10 bases not matched to a gene; V was cut back by 6 bases and J by 4 bases. Germline V gives CDR1 SQVTM, CDR2 ANQGSEA. CDR3 sequence reads: CSVAQGAQGTEAFF. CDR3 coding DNA: TGCAGCGTCGCTCAGGGGGCGCAGGGCACTGAAGCTTTCTTT.

This chain connects TRBV9 to TRBJ2-1; D perhaps matches TRBD2 (6 bases). Deletions cut 0 bases from V and 0 bases from J, with 10 bases between. This CDR3 is built from 16 residues. Per the germline V gene, CDR1 is SGDLS and CDR2 is YYNGEE. Here the CDR3 DNA reads TGTGCCAGCAGCGTAGCTTTAGCGGACTCCTACAATGAGCAGTTCTTC. Its translation is CASSVALADSYNEQFF. Variable domain in full (rest from reference TRBV9 and TRBJ2-1): DSGVTQTPKHLITATGQRVTLRCSPRSGDLSVYWYQQSLDQGLQFLIQYYNGEERAKGNILERFSAQQFPDLHSELNLSSLELGDSALYFCASSVALADSYNEQFFGPGTRLTVL.

J is TRBJ2-7 and V is TRBV5-1; D remains unclear. The germline gives CDR1 SGHRS, CDR2 YFSETQ. The CDR3 runs to 13 residues. V was pared by 1 base and J by 5 bases, with 10 bases between. CDR3 loop: CASSLSNRHEQYF. In nucleotides, the CDR3 is TGCGCCAGCAGCTTGTCGAACCGGCACGAGCAGTACTTC.

This clone was detected only once. The rearrangement uses TRBV7-3 and TRBJ2-5; D is perhaps TRBD1 (6 bases). The CDR3 is 14 residues long. Per the germline V gene, CDR1 is SGHTA and CDR2 is FQGTGA. V shed 2 bases and J shed 3 bases, with 10 bases lying between them. This chain's CDR3 is CASSLEGTKETQYF. The CDR3 DNA reads as TGTGCCAGCAGCTTAGAAGGGACAAAAGAGACCCAGTACTTC.

The chain uses TRBV24-1 and TRBJ2-5; TRBD1 agrees at 9 bases. CDR1 and CDR2 from the germline V gene are KGHDR and SFDVKD. V was pared by 4 bases and J by 5 bases, with 7 bases of the junction left unmatched. The CDR3 is made up of 15 amino acids. CDR3 nucleotides: TGTGCCACCAGTGAACCTGACAGGGGGAGGGAGACCCAGTACTTC. This gives the protein CATSEPDRGRETQYF.

This clone has just a few counts. V and J are TRBV28 and TRBJ1-1; TRBD1 is a possible D gene (5 bases). The CDR3 extends over 13 amino acids. V was trimmed by 11 bases and J by 0 bases, leaving 13 bases between them. Germline V CDR1 and CDR2: MDHEN, SYDVKM. The CDR3 DNA is TGTGCCGGACGCAGGGCTCTGAACACTGAAGCTTTCTTT. Protein: CAGRRALNTEAFF.

The chain links TRBV19 to TRBJ1-2; maybe TRBD1 (6 bases). The germline V and J ends were trimmed by 4 bases and 7 bases, with 16 bases remaining between them. From germline, CDR1 is LNHDA and CDR2 SQIVND (reference sequence). The CDR3 covers 14 residues. The CDR3 loop is CASSTGTTRFGYTF. The CDR3, as DNA: TGTGCCAGTAGTACCGGGACAACAAGGTTTGGCTACACCTTC.

Here the CDR3 DNA reads TGTGCCAGTAACACCGCGACCGACAGGTCTGAGCAGTTCTTC. Protein product: CASNTATDRSEQFF. The gene calls are TRBV19 and TRBJ2-1; the D gene is possibly TRBD1 (6 bases). The CDR3 is 14 amino acids. The V end lost 7 bases, the J end lost 9 bases, and 19 bases lay between the germline ends. Germline V CDR1 and CDR2: LNHDA, SQIVND (reference sequence).

This clone was observed a single time. The chain combines TRBV9 with TRBJ2-4, with TRBD2 matching 10 bases. This CDR3 is 13 amino acids long. Germline CDR1 is SGDLS and CDR2 is YYNGEE. The trim removed 6 bases at V and 6 bases at J, leaving 3 bases unmatched. The CDR3 sequence is CASKPSGGNIQYF. CDR3 in DNA: TGTGCCAGCAAACCTAGCGGGGGAAACATTCAGTACTTC.

The chain combines TRBV28 with TRBJ2-4; no clear D. This CDR3 region has 15 residues. V was pared by 3 bases and J by 0 bases, with 9 bases between. Per the germline V gene, CDR1 is MDHEN and CDR2 is SYDVKM. The CDR3 protein is CASSFLSVAKNIQYF. The CDR3 DNA sequence: TGTGCCAGCAGTTTCTTGAGTGTAGCCAAAAACATTCAGTACTTC. The full variable domain, its missing parts supplied by reference TRBV28 and TRBJ2-4, is DVKVTQSSRYLVKRTGEKVFLECVQDMDHENMFWYRQDPGLGLRLIYFSYDVKMKEKGDIPEGYSVSREKKERFSLILESASTNQTSMYLCASSFLSVAKNIQYFGAGTRLSVL.

V is TRBV5-1 and J is TRBJ1-1; 8 nucleotides agree with TRBD1. V dropped 0 bases and J dropped 2; count of bases not matched to a gene: 9. Germline assignment: CDR1 SGHRS and CDR2 YFSETQ. This CDR3 region has 17 residues. The CDR3: CASSLVGQGLGNTEAFF. CDR3 nucleotides: TGCGCCAGCAGCTTGGTTGGACAGGGATTAGGAAACACTGAAGCTTTCTTT.

The rearrangement links TRBV24-1 to TRBJ2-5; D perhaps matches TRBD1 (5 bases). The CDR3 totals 15 residues. CDR1 KGHDR and CDR2 SFDVKD come from the germline V gene. Trimming left V 0 bases short and J 1 base short, with 8 bases between. In DNA form, the CDR3 reads TGTGCCACCAGTGATTTGCAGGGCAGCCAAGAGACCCAGTACTTC. It yields the protein CATSDLQGSQETQYF.

The V and J genes are TRBV11-2 and TRBJ2-7; D may be TRBD1 (6 bases). The CDR3 contains 14 residues. Germline lookup yields CDR1 SGHAT and CDR2 FQNNGV. The germline V and J ends were trimmed by 6 bases and 6 bases, with 18 bases remaining between them. CDR3 sequence reads: CASSGTQQSGEQYF. The CDR3 DNA follows: TGTGCCAGCAGTGGGACACAACAGTCTGGCGAGCAGTACTTC. Full variable domain (remainder filled in from reference TRBV11-2 and TRBJ2-7): EAGVAQSPRYKIIEKRQSVAFWCNPISGHATLYWYQQILGQGPKLLIQFQNNGVVDDSQLPKDRFSAERLKGVDSTLKIQPAKLEDSAVYLCASSGTQQSGEQYFGPGTRLTVT.

The chain employs TRBV6-2 or TRBV6-3 and TRBJ1-2, with a possible D match to TRBD1 (5 bases). Between the trimmed V and J ends, which lost 2 bases and 4 bases, there was a span of 14 bases. Germline CDR1 and CDR2: MNHEY and SVGEGT. The CDR3 is 15 residues long. This chain's CDR3 is CASSYGTIYSYGYTF. The CDR3 DNA sequence: TGTGCCAGCAGTTACGGGACCATCTACTCCTATGGCTACACCTTC.

The chain links TRBV19 to TRBJ2-7, with TRBD1 matching over 7 bases. Germline values: CDR1 LNHDA, CDR2 SQIVND (reference sequence). CDR3 length: 16 amino acids. V dropped 11 bases and J dropped 2; count of bases not matched to a gene: 18. CDR3 bases: TGTGCCTGGGGAAATGGGACAGCTCTACTACCCTACGAGCAGTACTTC. This sequence encodes CAWGNGTALLPYEQYF. The variable domain in full, with the rest retrieved from reference TRBV19 and TRBJ2-7, is DGGITQSPKYLFRKEGQNVTLSCEQNLNHDAMYWYRQDPGQGLRLIYYSQIVNDFQKGDIAEGYSVSREKKESFPLTVTSAQKNPTAFYLCAWGNGTALLPYEQYFGPGTRLTVT.

This rearrangement joins TRBV28 to TRBJ2-3; possibly TRBD2 for D (7 bases). This CDR3 contains 18 residues. Germline V gene sequence: CDR1 MDHEN, CDR2 SYDVKM. V lost 2 bases and J lost 3, with 21 bases in between. The CDR3 loop reads CASSLPGLGGAGTDTQYF. CDR3 coding DNA: TGTGCCAGCAGTTTACCAGGTTTAGGGGGGGCGGGGACAGATACGCAGTATTTT.

The chain joins TRBV6-5 to TRBJ2-7, with no clear D. V gave up 0 bases and J gave up 3 bases, with 9 bases separating them. The CDR3 covers 14 residues. Germline CDR1 MNHEY, CDR2 SVGAGI. CDR3 amino acids: CASSYSTGVYEQYF. The CDR3, as DNA: TGTGCCAGCAGTTACTCAACTGGGGTCTACGAGCAGTACTTC.

This clone was seen just once. J is TRBJ2-1 and V is TRBV6-5; D uncertain. The CDR3 is 12 residues long. V was clipped by 10 bases and J by 5 bases, with 12 bases between them. Germline V CDR1 and CDR2: MNHEY, SVGAGI. CDR3 DNA: TGTGCCACCACACGTTGGGACAATGAGCAGTTCTTC. This gives the protein CATTRWDNEQFF.

This clone came up a few times. V is TRBV19 and J is TRBJ1-5; D gene uncertain. The CDR3 runs to 16 residues. Per germline, CDR1 LNHDA and CDR2 SQIVND (reference sequence). The V end was cut by 0 bases, the J end by 5 bases, with 14 bases between. The CDR3 bases are TGTGCCAGTAGTATAGATTATGGAGGTTGGGATCAGCCCCAGCATTTT. Translating it yields CASSIDYGGWDQPQHF. The full variable domain, its missing parts supplied by reference TRBV19 and TRBJ1-5, is DGGITQSPKYLFRKEGQNVTLSCEQNLNHDAMYWYRQDPGQGLRLIYYSQIVNDFQKGDIAEGYSVSREKKESFPLTVTSAQKNPTAFYLCASSIDYGGWDQPQHFGDGTRLSIL.

The chain recombines TRBV28 with TRBJ2-7, with a tentative D call TRBD1 (6 bases). The CDR3 loop spans 15 amino acids. CDR1 is MDHEN and CDR2 is SYDVKM in the germline V gene. Between the trimmed V and J ends, which lost 3 bases and 4 bases, there was a span of 16 bases. CDR3: CASSLPGVAPYEQYF. Written as DNA, the CDR3 is TGTGCCAGCAGTTTGCCAGGGGTAGCGCCATACGAGCAGTACTTC.

This clone has only a few counts. This sequence joins TRBV19 and TRBJ2-5, with 8 nucleotides matching TRBD1. With 10 bases clipped from V and 3 bases from J, the junction kept 13 bases outside the gene matches. The germline gives CDR1 LNHDA, CDR2 SQIVND (reference sequence). This CDR3 has 15 residues. The DNA for the CDR3 is TGTGCCACCAGACGAGCAGGACAGGGCGAAGAGACCCAGTACTTC. Its translation: CATRRAGQGEETQYF.

CDR3 nucleotide sequence: TGTGCCATCAGTGAGTCGGGACAGTCAACTAATGAAAAACTGTTTTTT. Translated: CAISESGQSTNEKLFF. The chain employs TRBV10-3 and TRBJ1-4; TRBD1 agrees at 7 bases. The V and J ends lost 0 bases and 0 bases, in that order; junction bases with no gene match: 1. Germline values: CDR1 ENHRY, CDR2 SYGVKD. There are 16 residues in the CDR3.

The chain couples TRBV27 to TRBJ2-7, with 7 bases fitting TRBD1. The CDR3 contains 15 residues. Germline CDR1 and CDR2: MNHEY and SMNVEV (reference sequence). V gave up 3 bases and J gave up 0 bases; unmatched junction bases: 5. CDR3 loop: CASSLVRGLSYEQYF. CDR3 DNA sequence: TGTGCCAGCAGTTTGGTTAGGGGGCTCTCCTACGAGCAGTACTTC.

V gene TRBV18 combines with J gene TRBJ1-1; D might be TRBD1 (5 bases). The CDR3 is 14 residues long. The V gene's germline CDR1 is KGHSH and CDR2 LQKENI. V was clipped by 4 bases and J by 4 bases, with 13 bases between them. The CDR3 region has the DNA TGTGCCAGCTCACGGGGGGGTGAGGGCACTGAAGCTTTCTTT. Its protein is CASSRGGEGTEAFF.

V and J are TRBV5-8 and TRBJ2-3, with 8 bases identical to TRBD1. The CDR3 has 15 residues. CDR1 and CDR2 from the germline V gene are SGHTS and YDEGEE. V lost 4 bases, J lost 2 bases, and 6 bases stayed unmatched. DNA for the CDR3: TGTGCCAGCAGCATCGAGACAGGGGCCACAGATACGCAGTATTTT. Translated, it gives CASSIETGATDTQYF.

The chain links TRBV9 to TRBJ1-3; D uncertain. Trimming took off 0 bases at V and 0 bases at J, with 10 bases between the two ends. The CDR3 length is 16 residues. Looked up from germline, CDR1 is SGDLS and CDR2 is YYNGEE. CDR3 loop: CASSVGYRASGNTIYF. The CDR3 DNA sequence: TGTGCCAGCAGCGTAGGTTACAGAGCCTCTGGAAACACCATATATTTT.

The chain combines TRBV2 with TRBJ2-6; D gene unclear. This CDR3 has 16 residues. The V end was cut by 3 bases, the J end by 1 base, with 10 bases between. Germline CDR1 and CDR2: SNHLY and FYNNEI. The CDR3 spells CASSDSRGSGANVLTF. The CDR3 DNA is TGTGCCAGCAGTGACAGTAGAGGTTCTGGGGCCAACGTCCTGACTTTC. Combining the CDR3 with reference TRBV2 and TRBJ2-6 gives the whole variable domain EPEVTQTPSHQVTQMGQEVILRCVPISNHLYFYWYRQILGQKVEFLVSFYNNEISEKSEIFDDQFSVERPDGSNFTLKIRSTKLEDSAMYFCASSDSRGSGANVLTFGAGSRLTVL.

The rearrangement links TRBV19 to TRBJ2-2, with D possibly matching TRBD1 (5 bases). V was cut by 3 bases and J by 5 bases, with 13 bases left in between. Germline CDR1 is LNHDA and CDR2 is SQIVND (reference sequence). The length of the CDR3 is 15 residues. The DNA for the CDR3 is TGTGCCAGTAGTATCGGACACGACCGGACCGGGGAGCTGTTTTTT. Protein product: CASSIGHDRTGELFF. Together with reference TRBV19 and TRBJ2-2, the CDR3 gives the full variable domain: DGGITQSPKYLFRKEGQNVTLSCEQNLNHDAMYWYRQDPGQGLRLIYYSQIVNDFQKGDIAEGYSVSREKKESFPLTVTSAQKNPTAFYLCASSIGHDRTGELFFGEGSRLTVL.

The V gene is TRBV10-2, the J gene TRBJ2-3; 8 nucleotides line up with TRBD2. V dropped 7 bases and J dropped 5; count of bases not matched to a gene: 5. Germline values: CDR1 WSHSY, CDR2 SAAADI. The CDR3 is made up of 13 amino acids. The CDR3 region has the DNA TGCGCCAGCAATCATGCGGGGGGAGATACGCAGTATTTT. This encodes CASNHAGGDTQYF.